This passage covers 3 T cell receptor beta chains from one sample sequenced in a study of identical twins. TCRdb fed the 5' RACE reads into MiXCR, producing one record per CDR3 protein. The sample holds 550,000 to 700,000 distinct CDR3 sequences, around 20% seen once. The same sample was also studied in work on T cells expressing NK-cell markers.

The sequencing input was PBMCs. The receptor source for this set is a woman aged 18-30 years in good health.

The J gene is TRBJ2-3, the V gene TRBV29-1; D might be TRBD1 (6 bases). The germline V and J ends were trimmed by 5 bases and 0 bases, with 12 bases remaining between them. Germline CDR1 SQVTM, CDR2 ANQGSEA. The CDR3 is 14 residues long. The CDR3, as DNA: TGCAGCGTTTCCGGGACATTAAGCACAGATACGCAGTATTTT. Residues: CSVSGTLSTDTQYF.

J is TRBJ2-5 and V is TRBV7-2; D uncertain. From germline, CDR1 is SGHTA and CDR2 FQGNSA. This CDR3 spans 13 amino acids. V was cut by 3 bases and J by 5 bases, with 10 bases left in between. DNA of the CDR3: TGTGCCAGCAGCTTCAAAGGGATCGAGACCCAGTACTTC. The encoded protein is CASSFKGIETQYF.

The sample holds a few counts of this clonotype. The chain has TRBV20-1 and TRBJ2-1; TRBD2 agrees at 10 bases. V was clipped by 1 base and J by 5 bases; unmatched bases: 2. Germline CDR1 is DFQATT and CDR2 is SNEGSKA (reference sequence). The CDR3 totals 14 residues. The CDR3 DNA is TGCAGTGCTAGAGGTACTAGCGGGGACAATGAGCAGTTCTTC. This translates into CSARGTSGDNEQFF.